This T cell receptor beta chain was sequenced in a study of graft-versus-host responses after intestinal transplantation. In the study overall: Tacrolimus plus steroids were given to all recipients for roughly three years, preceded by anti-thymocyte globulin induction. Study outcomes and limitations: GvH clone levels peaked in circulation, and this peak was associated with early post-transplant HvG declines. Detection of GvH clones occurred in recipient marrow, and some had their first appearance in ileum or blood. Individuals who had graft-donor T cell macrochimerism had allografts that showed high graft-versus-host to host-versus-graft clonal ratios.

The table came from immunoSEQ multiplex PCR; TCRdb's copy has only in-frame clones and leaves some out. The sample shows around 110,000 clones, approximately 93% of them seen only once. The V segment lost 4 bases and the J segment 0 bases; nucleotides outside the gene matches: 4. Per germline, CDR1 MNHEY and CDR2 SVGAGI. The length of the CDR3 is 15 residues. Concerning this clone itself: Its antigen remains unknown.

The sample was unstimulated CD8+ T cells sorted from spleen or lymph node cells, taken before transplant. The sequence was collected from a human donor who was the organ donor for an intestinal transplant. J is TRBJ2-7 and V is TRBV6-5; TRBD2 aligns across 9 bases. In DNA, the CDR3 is TGTGCCAGCAGTTCTAGCGGGGTTAGCTCCTACGAGCAGTACTTC. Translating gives CASSSSGVSSYEQYF.